This TCR beta chain was documented in a study of B cell selection in AIRE deficiency. Study results and caveats: Of some 3,900 shared Treg TCRbeta sequences, roughly 32% were healthy-donor-only and 9.3% patient-only. CDR3s were shorter in shared Treg sequences, reflecting few non-templated nucleotide insertions. In TCRBV usage, CDR3 length and diversity, patient Tconv and Treg cells matched healthy donors. With only TCRbeta sequenced, approximately 37% of shared healthy Treg sequences overlapped Tconv.

With regard to this clone: Its cognate antigen is unknown.

Generated by immunoSEQ multiplex PCR, the TCRdb table keeps only in-frame clones and is missing some. The sample gives around 24,000 clones, approximately 96% of which show up once; approximately 0.17% is in the top ten. The sorted conventional CD4 T cells were gated as CD4+CD127+. The CDR3 loop spans 14 amino acids. V trimming: 3 bases; J trimming: 5 bases; junction bases outside the gene matches: 4. Germline V gene sequence: CDR1 KGHSH, CDR2 LQKENI. This sequence was found in a human donor in good health. Sequenced: CD4+CD127+ conventional T cells sorted from PBMCs. V is TRBV18 and J is TRBJ1-5, with 7 bases aligning to TRBD1. CDR3 nucleotides: TGTGCCAGCTCACCGACAGGGCTGGATCAGCCCCAGCATTTT. As protein: CASSPTGLDQPQHF. The complete variable domain, with remaining parts taken from reference TRBV18 and TRBJ1-5, reads NAGVMQNPRHLVRRRGQEARLRCSPMKGHSHVYWYRQLPEEGLKFMVYLQKENIIDESGMPKERFSAEFPKEGPSILRIQQVVRGDSAAYFCASSPTGLDQPQHFGDGTRLSIL.